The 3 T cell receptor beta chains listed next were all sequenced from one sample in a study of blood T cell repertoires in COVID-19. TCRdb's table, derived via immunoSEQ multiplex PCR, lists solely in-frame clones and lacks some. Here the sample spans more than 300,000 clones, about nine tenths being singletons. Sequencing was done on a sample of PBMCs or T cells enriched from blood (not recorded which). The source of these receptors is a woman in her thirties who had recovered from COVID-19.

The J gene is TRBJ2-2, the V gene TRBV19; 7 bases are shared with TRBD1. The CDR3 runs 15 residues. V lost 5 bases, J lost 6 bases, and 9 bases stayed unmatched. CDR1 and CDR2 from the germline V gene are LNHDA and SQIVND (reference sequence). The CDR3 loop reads CASSLRQGPPGELFF. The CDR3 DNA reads TGTGCCAGTAGTTTGCGACAGGGCCCGCCCGGGGAGCTGTTTTTT. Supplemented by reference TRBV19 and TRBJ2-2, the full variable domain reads DGGITQSPKYLFRKEGQNVTLSCEQNLNHDAMYWYRQDPGQGLRLIYYSQIVNDFQKGDIAEGYSVSREKKESFPLTVTSAQKNPTAFYLCASSLRQGPPGELFFGEGSRLTVL.

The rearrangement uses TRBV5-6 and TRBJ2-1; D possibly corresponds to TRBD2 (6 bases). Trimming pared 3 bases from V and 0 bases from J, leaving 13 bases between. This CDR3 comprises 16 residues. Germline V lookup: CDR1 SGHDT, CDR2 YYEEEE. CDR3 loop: CASSWGSGHSYNEQFF. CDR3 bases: TGTGCCAGCAGCTGGGGGAGCGGGCACTCCTACAATGAGCAGTTCTTC.

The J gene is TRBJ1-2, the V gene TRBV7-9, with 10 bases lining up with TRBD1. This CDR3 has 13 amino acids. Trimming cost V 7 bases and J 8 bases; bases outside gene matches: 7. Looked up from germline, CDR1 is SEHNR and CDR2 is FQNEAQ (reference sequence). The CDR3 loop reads CASITRDRGGYTF. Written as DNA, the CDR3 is TGTGCCAGCATCACCCGGGACAGGGGAGGCTACACCTTC.